This T cell receptor beta chain was sequenced in a study of PD-L1 blockade in urothelial cancer. Study-level information: At 3 weeks after treatment start (second dose) and again at 6 weeks, blood was analyzed. T cells were recovered from blood samples at a median of roughly 130,000.

Repertoires were generated with immunoSEQ multiplex PCR, while TCRdb's copy carries only in-frame clones and drops some. This sample has 14,000 to 15,000 clones, with around 87% found just once. Germline loops: CDR1 MNHNS, CDR2 SASEGT. The CDR3 has 14 amino acids. V was pared by 7 bases and J by 4 bases, with 7 bases of the junction left unmatched. This sequence was found in a man between 65 and 85 years old with urothelial cancer. The chain combines TRBV6-1 with TRBJ1-2; 9 positions agree with TRBD1. The source material was PBMCs, sampled around atezolizumab (anti-PD-L1) treatment. CDR3 protein: CASKPGQGLYGYTF. The DNA for the CDR3 is TGTGCCAGCAAACCGGGACAGGGCCTCTATGGCTACACCTTC.